This T cell receptor beta chain was captured in a study of CD8 T cells in ankylosing spondylitis. This clonotype was seen repeatedly, ten times or more. TCRdb analysed the 5' RACE reads with MiXCR anew, one entry per CDR3 protein. This sample has 130,000 or so distinct CDR3 sequences, with around 7% found just once. Germline V gene lookup returns CDR1 LGHDT and CDR2 YNNKEL (reference sequence). This CDR3 has 13 residues. Trimming shortened V by 3 bases and J by 4 bases, and 7 bases separated the two germline ends. The chain is built from TRBV3-1 and TRBJ1-5; D gene ambiguous. Sequencing was performed on blood, either unsorted or a sorted T cell fraction (not recorded which). This sequence was found in a male donor with ankylosing spondylitis or in good health (not recorded which). DNA for the CDR3: TGTGCCAGCAGCCACGGAAGTAATCAGCCCCAGCATTTT. This encodes CASSHGSNQPQHF.